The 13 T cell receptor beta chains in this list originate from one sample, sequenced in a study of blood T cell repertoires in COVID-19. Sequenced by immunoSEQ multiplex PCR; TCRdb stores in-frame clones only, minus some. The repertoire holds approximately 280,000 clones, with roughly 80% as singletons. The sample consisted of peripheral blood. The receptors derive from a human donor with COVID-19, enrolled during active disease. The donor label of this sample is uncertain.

The CDR3 spells CASRPQGNPPYEQYF. The DNA for the CDR3 is TGTGCCAGCAGACCCCAGGGAAACCCCCCCTACGAGCAGTACTTC. This chain links TRBV6-5 with TRBJ2-7; D possibly corresponds to TRBD1 (5 bases). Germline V gene sequence: CDR1 MNHEY, CDR2 SVGAGI. V gave up 6 bases and J gave up 2 bases, with 17 bases separating them. The CDR3 loop spans 15 amino acids.

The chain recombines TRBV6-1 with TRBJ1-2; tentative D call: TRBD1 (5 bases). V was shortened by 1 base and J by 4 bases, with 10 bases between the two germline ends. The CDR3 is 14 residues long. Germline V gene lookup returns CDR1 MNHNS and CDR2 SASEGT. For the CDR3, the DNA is TGTGCCAGCAGTGAAGTGGGGCCGCTCTATGGCTACACCTTC. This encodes CASSEVGPLYGYTF.

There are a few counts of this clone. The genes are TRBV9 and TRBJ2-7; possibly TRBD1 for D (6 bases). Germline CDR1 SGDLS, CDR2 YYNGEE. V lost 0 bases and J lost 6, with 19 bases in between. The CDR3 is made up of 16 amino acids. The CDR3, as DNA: TGTGCCAGCAGCGTAGGTTCCCAGGGGATTTCCAGCGAGCAGTACTTC. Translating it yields CASSVGSQGISSEQYF.

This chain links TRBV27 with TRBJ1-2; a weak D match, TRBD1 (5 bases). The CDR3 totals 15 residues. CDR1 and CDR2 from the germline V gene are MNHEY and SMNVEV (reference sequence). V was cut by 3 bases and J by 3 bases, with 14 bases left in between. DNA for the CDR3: TGTGCCAGCAGTTTGGGTCGGGGGTACCACTATGGCTACACCTTC. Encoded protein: CASSLGRGYHYGYTF.

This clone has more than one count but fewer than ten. This CDR3 is CASSLTDGTSGRSTDTQYF. In DNA form, the CDR3 reads TGCGCCAGCAGCTTGACGGATGGGACTAGCGGGAGGAGCACAGATACGCAGTATTTT. The chain recombines TRBV5-1 with TRBJ2-3; 15 bases agree with TRBD2. CDR3 length: 19 amino acids. Germline trimming cut 1 base from V and 0 bases from J; bases unmatched to any gene: 6. Germline V gene sequence: CDR1 SGHRS, CDR2 YFSETQ.

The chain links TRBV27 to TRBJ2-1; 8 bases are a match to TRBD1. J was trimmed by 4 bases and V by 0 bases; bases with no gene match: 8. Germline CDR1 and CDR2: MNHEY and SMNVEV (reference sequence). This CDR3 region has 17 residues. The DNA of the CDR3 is TGTGCCAGCAGTTTATCAGCCGGACAGGGTGGGTACAATGAGCAGTTCTTC. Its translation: CASSLSAGQGGYNEQFF.

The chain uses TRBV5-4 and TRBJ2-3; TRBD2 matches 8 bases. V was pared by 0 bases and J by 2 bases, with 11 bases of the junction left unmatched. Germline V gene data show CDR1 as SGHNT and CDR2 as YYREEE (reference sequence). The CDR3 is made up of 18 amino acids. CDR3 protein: CASSLEYRGLGVTDTQYF. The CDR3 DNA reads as TGTGCCAGCAGCTTGGAATATCGGGGACTAGGGGTCACAGATACGCAGTATTTT.

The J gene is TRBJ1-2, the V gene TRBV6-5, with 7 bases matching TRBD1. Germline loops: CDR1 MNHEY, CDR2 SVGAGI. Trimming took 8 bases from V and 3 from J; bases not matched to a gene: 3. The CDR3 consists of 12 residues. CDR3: CASSGGDYGYTF. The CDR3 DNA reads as TGTGCCAGCTCAGGGGGAGACTATGGCTACACCTTC.

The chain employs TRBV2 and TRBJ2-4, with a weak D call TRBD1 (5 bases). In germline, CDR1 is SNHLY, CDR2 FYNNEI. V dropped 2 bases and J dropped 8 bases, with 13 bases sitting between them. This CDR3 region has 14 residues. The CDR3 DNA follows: TGTGCCAGCAGTGAATGGGGCCCCTGGGACATTCAGTACTTC. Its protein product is CASSEWGPWDIQYF.

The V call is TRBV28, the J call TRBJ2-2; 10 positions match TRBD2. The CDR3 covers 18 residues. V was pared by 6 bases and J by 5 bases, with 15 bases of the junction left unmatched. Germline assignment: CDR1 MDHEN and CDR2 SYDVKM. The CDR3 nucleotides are TGTGCCAGCAGGGCTGGCGGGACTAGCGTCCTCGGGACCGGGGAGCTGTTTTTT. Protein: CASRAGGTSVLGTGELFF.

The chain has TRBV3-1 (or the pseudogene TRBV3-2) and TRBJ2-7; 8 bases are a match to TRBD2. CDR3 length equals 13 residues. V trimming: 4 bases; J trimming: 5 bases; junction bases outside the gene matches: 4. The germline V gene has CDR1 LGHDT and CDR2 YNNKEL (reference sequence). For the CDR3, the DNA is TGTGCCAGCAGCCGACCGGGACTAGACGAGCAGTACTTC. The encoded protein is CASSRPGLDEQYF.

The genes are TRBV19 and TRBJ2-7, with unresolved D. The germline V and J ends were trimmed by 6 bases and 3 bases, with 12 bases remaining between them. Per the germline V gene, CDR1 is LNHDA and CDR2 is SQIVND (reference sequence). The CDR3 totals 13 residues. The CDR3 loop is CASRGAPHYEQYF. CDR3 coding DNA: TGTGCCAGTAGAGGAGCGCCCCACTACGAGCAGTACTTC. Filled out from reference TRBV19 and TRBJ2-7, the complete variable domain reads DGGITQSPKYLFRKEGQNVTLSCEQNLNHDAMYWYRQDPGQGLRLIYYSQIVNDFQKGDIAEGYSVSREKKESFPLTVTSAQKNPTAFYLCASRGAPHYEQYFGPGTRLTVT.

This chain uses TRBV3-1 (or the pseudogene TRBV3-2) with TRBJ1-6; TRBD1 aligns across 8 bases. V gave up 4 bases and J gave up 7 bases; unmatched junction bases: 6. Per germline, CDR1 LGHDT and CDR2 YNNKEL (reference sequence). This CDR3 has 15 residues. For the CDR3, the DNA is TGTGCCAGCAGCCCGGACAGGGACGGAAATTCACCCCTCCACTTT. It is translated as CASSPDRDGNSPLHF.